This record covers a single T cell receptor beta chain. The source of the sample is a study of blood T cells in healthy people across ages. Through a sample-barcoded 5' primer and a J-beta primer mix, a second PCR was run for roughly 6 to 12 cycles. TCRdb used MiXCR to reprocess the 5' RACE reads, holding one entry per CDR3 protein. The sample includes some 760,000 distinct CDR3 sequences, roughly 25% of them seen just once. There are 16 residues in the CDR3. Germline loops: CDR1 MDHEN, CDR2 SYDVKM. V was pared by 2 bases and J by 0 bases, with 8 bases between. These data also featured in a second study, about T cells of mothers and their children. From that report: T cell clones that were persistent and microchimeric went undetected.

This chain uses TRBV28 with TRBJ2-6, with D unclear. This sequence originates from a boy younger than 18 in good health. The material sequenced was blood. The CDR3 DNA sequence: TGTGCCAGCAGTTTAAGGCTGGCCTCTGGGGCCAACGTCCTGACTTTC. This encodes CASSLRLASGANVLTF.